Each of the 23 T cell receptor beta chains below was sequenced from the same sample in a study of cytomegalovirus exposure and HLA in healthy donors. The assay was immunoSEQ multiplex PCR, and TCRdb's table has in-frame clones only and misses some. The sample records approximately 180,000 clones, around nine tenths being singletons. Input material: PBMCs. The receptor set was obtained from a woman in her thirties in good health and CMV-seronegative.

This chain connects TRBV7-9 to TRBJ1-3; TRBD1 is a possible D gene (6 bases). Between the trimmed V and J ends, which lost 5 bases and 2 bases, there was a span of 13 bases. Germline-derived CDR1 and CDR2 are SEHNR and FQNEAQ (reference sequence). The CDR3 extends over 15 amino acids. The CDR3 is CASSASGGPGNTIYF. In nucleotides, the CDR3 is TGTGCCAGCAGCGCTAGCGGGGGGCCTGGAAACACCATATATTTT.

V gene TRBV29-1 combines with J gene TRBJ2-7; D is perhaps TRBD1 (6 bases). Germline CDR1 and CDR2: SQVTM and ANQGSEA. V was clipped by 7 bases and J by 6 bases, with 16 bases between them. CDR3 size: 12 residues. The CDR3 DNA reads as TGCAGCGCTGCCGGGACAAAGGGCGAGCAGTACTTC. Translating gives CSAAGTKGEQYF.

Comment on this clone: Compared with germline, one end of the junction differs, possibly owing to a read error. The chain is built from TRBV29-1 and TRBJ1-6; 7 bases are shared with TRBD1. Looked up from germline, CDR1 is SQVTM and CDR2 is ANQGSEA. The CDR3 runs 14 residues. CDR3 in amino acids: CSGIQGFYDSPLHF. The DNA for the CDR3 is TGCAGCGGGATACAGGGGTTCTATGATTCACCCCTCCACTTT.

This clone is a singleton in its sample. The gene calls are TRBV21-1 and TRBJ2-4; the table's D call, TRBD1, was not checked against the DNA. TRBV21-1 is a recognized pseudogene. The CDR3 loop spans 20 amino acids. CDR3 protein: CASSKEVRFDRTLAKNIQYF. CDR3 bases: TGTGCCAGCAGCAAAGAAGTACGGTTCGACAGGACTCTAGCCAAAAACATTCAGTACTTC.

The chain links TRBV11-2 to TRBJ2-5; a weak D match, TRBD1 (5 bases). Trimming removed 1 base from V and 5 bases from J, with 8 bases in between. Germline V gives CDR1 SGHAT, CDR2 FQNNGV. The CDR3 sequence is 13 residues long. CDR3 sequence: CASSLVGVETQYF. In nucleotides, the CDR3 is TGTGCCAGCAGCTTAGTAGGGGTGGAGACCCAGTACTTC.

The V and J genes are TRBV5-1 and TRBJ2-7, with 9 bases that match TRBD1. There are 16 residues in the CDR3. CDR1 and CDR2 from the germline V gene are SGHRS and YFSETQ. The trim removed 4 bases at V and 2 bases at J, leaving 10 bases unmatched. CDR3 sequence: CASSPRTDRGTYEQYF. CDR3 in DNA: TGCGCCAGCAGCCCCCGAACCGACAGGGGGACCTACGAGCAGTACTTC.

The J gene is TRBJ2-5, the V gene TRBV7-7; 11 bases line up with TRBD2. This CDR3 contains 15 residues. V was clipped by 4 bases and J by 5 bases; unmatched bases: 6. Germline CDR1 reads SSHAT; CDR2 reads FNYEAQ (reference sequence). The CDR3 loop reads CASSSVAGGPETQYF. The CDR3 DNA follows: TGTGCCAGCAGCTCCGTAGCGGGGGGGCCGGAGACCCAGTACTTC.

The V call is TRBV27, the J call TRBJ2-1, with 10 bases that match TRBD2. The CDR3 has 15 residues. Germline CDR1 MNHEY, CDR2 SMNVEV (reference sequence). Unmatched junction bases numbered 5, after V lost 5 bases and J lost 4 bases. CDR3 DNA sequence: TGTGCCAGCAGTCCTAGCGGGGGACCTTACAATGAGCAGTTCTTC. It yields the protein CASSPSGGPYNEQFF.

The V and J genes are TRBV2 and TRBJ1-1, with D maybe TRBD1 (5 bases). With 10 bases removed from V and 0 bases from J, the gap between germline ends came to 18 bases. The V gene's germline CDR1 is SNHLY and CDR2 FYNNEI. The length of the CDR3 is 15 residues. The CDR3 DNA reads TGTGCCACACCGGGACTCCCCTTAATGAACACTGAAGCTTTCTTT. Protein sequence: CATPGLPLMNTEAFF.

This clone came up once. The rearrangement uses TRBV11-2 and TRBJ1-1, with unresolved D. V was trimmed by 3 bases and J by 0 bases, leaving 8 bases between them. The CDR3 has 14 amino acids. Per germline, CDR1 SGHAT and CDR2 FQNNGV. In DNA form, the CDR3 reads TGTGCCAGCAGCTTCGAGTTCTTGAACACTGAAGCTTTCTTT. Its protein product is CASSFEFLNTEAFF. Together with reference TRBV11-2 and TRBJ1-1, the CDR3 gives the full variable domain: EAGVAQSPRYKIIEKRQSVAFWCNPISGHATLYWYQQILGQGPKLLIQFQNNGVVDDSQLPKDRFSAERLKGVDSTLKIQPAKLEDSAVYLCASSFEFLNTEAFFGQGTRLTVV.

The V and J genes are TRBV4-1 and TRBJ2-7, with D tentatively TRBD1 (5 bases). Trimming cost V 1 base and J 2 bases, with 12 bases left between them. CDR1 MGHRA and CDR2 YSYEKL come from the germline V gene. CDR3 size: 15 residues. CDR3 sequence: CASSQVAVGPYEQYF. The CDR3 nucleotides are TGCGCCAGCAGCCAAGTTGCGGTGGGGCCCTACGAGCAGTACTTC.

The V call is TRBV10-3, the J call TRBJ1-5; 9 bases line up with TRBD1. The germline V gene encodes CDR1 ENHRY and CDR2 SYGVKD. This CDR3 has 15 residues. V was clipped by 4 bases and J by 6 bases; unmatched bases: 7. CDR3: CAISVGTGSGQPQHF. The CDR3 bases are TGTGCCATCAGTGTAGGGACAGGGAGCGGTCAGCCCCAGCATTTT.

The CDR3 bases are TGCGCCAGCAGCCAAGATCTCAGGGTCTCATACTCGCAGTATTTT. Protein: CASSQDLRVSYSQYF. This chain links TRBV4-3 with TRBJ2-3, with D possibly matching TRBD1 (5 bases). The CDR3 consists of 15 residues. The germline gives CDR1 LGHNA, CDR2 YSLEER. V dropped 0 bases and J dropped 10 bases, with 17 bases sitting between them.

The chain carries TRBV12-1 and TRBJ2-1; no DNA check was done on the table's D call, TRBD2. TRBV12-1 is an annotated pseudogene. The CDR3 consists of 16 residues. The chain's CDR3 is CASSFVVGGANNEQFF. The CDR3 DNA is TGTGCCAGCAGCTTTGTGGTCGGGGGGGCAAACAATGAGCAGTTCTTC.

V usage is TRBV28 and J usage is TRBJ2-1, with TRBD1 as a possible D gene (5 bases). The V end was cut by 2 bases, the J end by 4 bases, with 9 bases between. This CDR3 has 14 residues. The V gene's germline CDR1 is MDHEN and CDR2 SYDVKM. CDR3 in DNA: TGTGCCAGCAGTTTACCGACAGCTTACAATGAGCAGTTCTTC. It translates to CASSLPTAYNEQFF.

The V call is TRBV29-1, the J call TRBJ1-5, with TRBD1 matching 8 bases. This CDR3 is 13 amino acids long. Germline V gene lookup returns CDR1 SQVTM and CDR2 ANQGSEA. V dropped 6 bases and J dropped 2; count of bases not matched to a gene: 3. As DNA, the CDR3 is TGCAGCGTAGTGACAGGGGGCAATCAGCCCCAGCATTTT. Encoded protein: CSVVTGGNQPQHF.

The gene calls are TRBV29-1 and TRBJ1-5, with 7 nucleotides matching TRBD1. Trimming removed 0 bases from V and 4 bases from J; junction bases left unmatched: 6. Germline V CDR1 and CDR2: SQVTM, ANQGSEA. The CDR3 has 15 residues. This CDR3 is CSVEEGAGGNQPQHF. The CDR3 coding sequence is TGCAGCGTTGAAGAGGGCGCAGGGGGGAATCAGCCCCAGCATTTT.

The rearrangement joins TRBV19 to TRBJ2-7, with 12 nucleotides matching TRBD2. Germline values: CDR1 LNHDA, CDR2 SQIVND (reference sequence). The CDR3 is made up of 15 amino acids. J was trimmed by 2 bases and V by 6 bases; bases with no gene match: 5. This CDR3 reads CASSPGLAGTYEQYF. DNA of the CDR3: TGTGCCAGTAGCCCTGGACTAGCGGGGACCTACGAGCAGTACTTC. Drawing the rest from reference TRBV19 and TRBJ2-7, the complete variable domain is DGGITQSPKYLFRKEGQNVTLSCEQNLNHDAMYWYRQDPGQGLRLIYYSQIVNDFQKGDIAEGYSVSREKKESFPLTVTSAQKNPTAFYLCASSPGLAGTYEQYFGPGTRLTVT.

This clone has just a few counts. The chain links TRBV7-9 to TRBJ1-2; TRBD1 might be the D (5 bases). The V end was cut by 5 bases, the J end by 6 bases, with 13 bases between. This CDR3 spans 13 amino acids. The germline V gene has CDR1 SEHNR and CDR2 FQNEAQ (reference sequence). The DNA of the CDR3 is TGTGCCAGCAGCCCGACAGACACGGATGGCTACACCTTC. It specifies CASSPTDTDGYTF.

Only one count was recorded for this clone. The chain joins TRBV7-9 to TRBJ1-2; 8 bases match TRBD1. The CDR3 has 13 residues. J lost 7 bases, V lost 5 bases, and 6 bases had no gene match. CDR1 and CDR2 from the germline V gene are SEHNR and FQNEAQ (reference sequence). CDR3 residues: CASSQTGEGGYTF. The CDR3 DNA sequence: TGTGCCAGCAGCCAGACAGGGGAAGGTGGCTACACCTTC.

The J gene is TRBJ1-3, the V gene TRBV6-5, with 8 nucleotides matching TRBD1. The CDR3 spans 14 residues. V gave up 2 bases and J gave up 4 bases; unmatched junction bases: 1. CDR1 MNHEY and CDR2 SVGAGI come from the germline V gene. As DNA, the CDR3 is TGTGCCAGCAGTTACGGGGACAGGGGAAACACCATATATTTT. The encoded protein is CASSYGDRGNTIYF.

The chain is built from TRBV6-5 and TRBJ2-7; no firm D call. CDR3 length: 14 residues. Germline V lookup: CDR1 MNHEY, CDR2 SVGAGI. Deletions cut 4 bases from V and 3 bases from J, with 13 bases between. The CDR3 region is CASSSLELLYEQYF. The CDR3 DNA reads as TGTGCCAGCAGTTCCCTGGAACTACTCTACGAGCAGTACTTC.

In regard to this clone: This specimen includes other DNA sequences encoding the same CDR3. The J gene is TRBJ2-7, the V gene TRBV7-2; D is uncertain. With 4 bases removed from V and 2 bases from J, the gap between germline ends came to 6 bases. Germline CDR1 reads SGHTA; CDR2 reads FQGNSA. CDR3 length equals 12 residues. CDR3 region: CASSSNAYEQYF. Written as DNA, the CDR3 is TGTGCCAGCAGCTCCAATGCCTACGAGCAGTACTTC.